The 5 T cell receptor beta chains listed next were all sequenced from one sample in a study of blood T cell repertoires in COVID-19. The data were produced by immunoSEQ multiplex PCR, yet TCRdb's version contains in-frame clones alone and is incomplete. Found here are around 190,000 clones, roughly nine tenths of them singletons; the top ten hold less than 25%. What was sequenced was peripheral blood. These receptors were collected from a man between 65 and 79 years old with active or convalescent COVID-19.

The chain employs TRBV6-2 or TRBV6-3 and TRBJ2-7; perhaps TRBD2 as D (6 bases). V was clipped by 5 bases and J by 1 base, with 18 bases between them. Germline V gives CDR1 MNHEY, CDR2 SVGEGT. The CDR3 is made up of 16 amino acids. The CDR3 loop is CASSVPRRGSSYEQYF. Here the CDR3 DNA reads TGTGCCAGCAGTGTCCCACGGAGGGGTAGTTCCTACGAGCAGTACTTC.

V gene TRBV24-1 combines with J gene TRBJ2-3; the match to TRBD2 covers 10 bases. Looked up from germline, CDR1 is KGHDR and CDR2 is SFDVKD. CDR3 length equals 14 residues. Trimming took 9 bases from V and 4 from J; bases not matched to a gene: 6. The CDR3, as DNA: TGTGCCACCGGTCTAGCGGGAGCTCCAGATACGCAGTATTTT. It specifies CATGLAGAPDTQYF.

Concerning this clone itself: Distinct nucleotide sequences in the sample also encode this CDR3. CDR3 coding DNA: TGTGCCAGTAGTCCCCCGGGAGGGACCTACGAGCAGTACTTC. Protein sequence: CASSPPGGTYEQYF. The gene calls are TRBV19 and TRBJ2-7, with TRBD2 matching 8 bases. V lost 5 bases, J lost 2 bases, and 5 bases stayed unmatched. Germline V CDR1 and CDR2: LNHDA, SQIVND (reference sequence). This CDR3 has 14 amino acids.

The chain joins TRBV7-2 to TRBJ1-2, with a weak D call TRBD1 (6 bases). V was shortened by 5 bases and J by 1 base, with 8 bases between the two germline ends. The CDR3 runs 13 residues. Germline CDR1 reads SGHTA; CDR2 reads FQGNSA. As DNA, the CDR3 is TGTGCCAGCAGCCGGGACATTAACTATGGCTACACCTTC. This translates into CASSRDINYGYTF.

This clone was counted between two and nine times. J is TRBJ1-6 and V is TRBV4-3; D is possibly TRBD1 (5 bases). CDR3 length: 14 residues. Between the trimmed V and J ends, which lost 1 base and 9 bases, there was a span of 10 bases. From germline, CDR1 is LGHNA and CDR2 YSLEER. CDR3 bases: TGCGCCAGCAGCCAAGCAGGGCTGGGTTCACCCCTCCACTTT. This encodes CASSQAGLGSPLHF.